A single sample is the source of the 12 T cell receptor beta chains below, sequenced in a study of blood T cells in healthy people across ages. A second PCR of 7 to 11 cycles used a sample-barcoded 5' primer and a J-beta primer mix. MiXCR, run by TCRdb on the 5' RACE reads, gives a single entry per CDR3 protein. Of 950,000 to 1,200,000 distinct CDR3 sequences in the sample, 35% to 40% were seen once. Sequenced material: blood. These receptors originate from a man between 18 and 29 years old in good health.

The V gene is TRBV7-9, the J gene TRBJ2-1; 8 positions agree with TRBD1. After removal of 3 bases from V and 7 bases from J, the junction contained 5 bases not matched to a gene. Germline V lookup: CDR1 SEHNR, CDR2 FQNEAQ (reference sequence). This CDR3 spans 14 amino acids. CDR3 protein: CASSLTGAGNEQFF. The CDR3 DNA reads TGTGCCAGCAGCTTGACAGGGGCGGGGAATGAGCAGTTCTTC.

The chain has TRBV4-1 and TRBJ2-1; D might be TRBD2 (6 bases). The CDR3 is made up of 17 amino acids. The V gene's germline CDR1 is MGHRA and CDR2 YSYEKL. Trimming removed 0 bases from V and 0 bases from J, with 12 bases in between. The DNA for the CDR3 is TGCGCCAGCAGCCAAGAATGGGACGGGAGCTCCTACAATGAGCAGTTCTTC. This gives the protein CASSQEWDGSSYNEQFF.

The chain combines TRBV7-2 with TRBJ2-4; 7 positions match TRBD2. V trimming: 5 bases; J trimming: 14 bases; junction bases outside the gene matches: 18. The germline V gene encodes CDR1 SGHTA and CDR2 FQGNSA. CDR3 length equals 15 residues. This CDR3 reads CASSPPGGYDETKYF. In DNA, the CDR3 is TGTGCCAGCAGCCCCCCCGGGGGGTACGACGAGACCAAGTACTTC.

The genes are TRBV7-2 and TRBJ1-2; no firm D call. Per germline, CDR1 SGHTA and CDR2 FQGNSA. The length of the CDR3 is 14 residues. V was pared by 1 base and J by 3 bases, with 9 bases between. CDR3 nucleotide sequence: TGTGCCAGCAGCTTAGTAATAGGCCACTATGGCTACACCTTC. Protein sequence: CASSLVIGHYGYTF.

The chain couples TRBV24-1 to TRBJ2-3, with D possibly called TRBD1 or TRBD2 (6 bases each). Trimming removed 5 bases at V and 7 bases at J, with 12 bases between. This CDR3 has 13 amino acids. CDR1 and CDR2 from the germline V gene are KGHDR and SFDVKD. CDR3 region: CATSAGGANTQYF. The CDR3 coding sequence is TGTGCCACCAGTGCCGGGGGCGCGAATACGCAGTATTTT.

In this sample, this clonotype turned up a few times. The J gene is TRBJ1-1, the V gene TRBV24-1; TRBD1 agrees at 7 bases. CDR3 length: 13 amino acids. The junction had 9 bases not matched to a gene; V was cut back by 8 bases and J by 7 bases. Germline V gene sequence: CDR1 KGHDR, CDR2 SFDVKD. CDR3: CATIRPGQLEAFF. As DNA, the CDR3 is TGTGCCACCATTAGGCCGGGACAGCTTGAAGCTTTCTTT.

This clonotype appeared a few times. V gene TRBV20-1 combines with J gene TRBJ2-3; unclear D gene. The CDR3 is 11 residues long. Germline CDR1 is DFQATT and CDR2 is SNEGSKA (reference sequence). The ends were cut back, 4 bases at V and 6 bases at J, with 8 bases in the middle. CDR3 coding DNA: TGCAGTGCTATCCCTTCCGATACGCAGTATTTT. It specifies CSAIPSDTQYF.

The chain uses TRBV13 and TRBJ2-7; 9 nucleotides line up with TRBD1. Germline CDR1 reads PRHDT; CDR2 reads FYEKMQ (reference sequence). The CDR3 runs 14 residues. V trimming: 5 bases; J trimming: 7 bases; junction bases outside the gene matches: 9. The CDR3 here is CASSGTGSYNEQYF. In DNA, the CDR3 is TGTGCCAGCAGCGGGACAGGGAGCTACAATGAGCAGTACTTC.

In this sample, this clonotype turned up a few times. The chain has TRBV20-1 and TRBJ1-2; TRBD1 is a possible D gene (5 bases). V was shortened by 4 bases and J by 4 bases, with 7 bases between the two germline ends. The germline gives CDR1 DFQATT, CDR2 SNEGSKA (reference sequence). The CDR3 loop spans 11 amino acids. The CDR3 DNA reads as TGCAGTGCTACAGGGATCTATGGCTACACCTTC. This encodes CSATGIYGYTF.

In its sample, this clonotype was seen a few times. The chain links TRBV15 to TRBJ1-2, with TRBD1 identical over 9 bases. The length of the CDR3 is 15 residues. The V gene end was trimmed by 4 bases and the J gene end by 1 base; junction bases not matched to a gene: 4. From germline, CDR1 is LNHNV and CDR2 YYDKDF (reference sequence). This CDR3 is CATSIRTGDNYGYTF. The DNA for the CDR3 is TGTGCCACCAGCATTAGGACAGGGGATAACTATGGCTACACCTTC.

This clonotype was found a few times. The chain uses TRBV7-2 and TRBJ2-2, with TRBD1 identical over 7 bases. From germline, CDR1 is SGHTA and CDR2 FQGNSA. Trimming cost V 2 bases and J 7 bases; bases outside gene matches: 16. CDR3 length: 18 amino acids. CDR3: CASSLSGTDFARGGELFF. Here the CDR3 DNA reads TGTGCCAGCAGCTTATCCGGGACAGATTTCGCCCGGGGCGGGGAGCTGTTTTTT.

This clonotype was seen only a few times. A junction end diverges from the germline sequence, so it may reflect a read error. This chain joins TRBV6-2 or TRBV6-3 and TRBJ2-4, with D hard to call. The J call may be mistaken, given a closer DNA end match to TRBJ2-7. CDR1 and CDR2 from the germline V gene are MNHEY and SVGEGT. This CDR3 has 14 residues. CDR3 nucleotide sequence: TGTGCCGGCAGTTACTTCCCAGGTGACGGCGAGCAGTACTTC. Protein: CAGSYFPGDGEQYF.